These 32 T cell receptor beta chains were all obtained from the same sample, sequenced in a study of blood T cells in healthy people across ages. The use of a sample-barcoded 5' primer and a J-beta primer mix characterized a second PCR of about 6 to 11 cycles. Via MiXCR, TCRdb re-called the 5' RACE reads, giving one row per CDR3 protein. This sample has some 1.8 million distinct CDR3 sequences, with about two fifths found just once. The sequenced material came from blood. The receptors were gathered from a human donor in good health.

The CDR3 protein is CSAKLGQRGGLPQHF. The DNA of the CDR3 is TGCAGTGCGAAACTGGGACAGCGCGGGGGATTGCCCCAGCATTTT. V usage is TRBV20-1 and J usage is TRBJ1-5, with 7 nucleotides matching TRBD1. The CDR3 runs 15 residues. The V gene end was trimmed by 6 bases and the J gene end by 9 bases; junction bases not matched to a gene: 17. Germline V lookup: CDR1 DFQATT, CDR2 SNEGSKA (reference sequence).

The CDR3 reads CASSLGTSGLNEQFF. Here the CDR3 DNA reads TGTGCCAGCAGTTTGGGGACTAGCGGGCTTAATGAGCAGTTCTTC. This sequence joins TRBV7-8 and TRBJ2-1, with 12 bases identical to TRBD2. Germline V gene data show CDR1 as SGHVS and CDR2 as FQNEAQ. The CDR3 is 15 amino acids. V was pared by 6 bases and J by 7 bases, with 7 bases of the junction left unmatched. Using reference TRBV7-8 and TRBJ2-1 for the parts outside the CDR3, the full variable domain is GAGVSQSPRYKVAKRGQDVALRCDPISGHVSLFWYQQALGQGPEFLTYFQNEAQLDKSGLPSDRFFAERPEGSVSTLKIQRTQQEDSAVYLCASSLGTSGLNEQFFGPGTRLTVL.

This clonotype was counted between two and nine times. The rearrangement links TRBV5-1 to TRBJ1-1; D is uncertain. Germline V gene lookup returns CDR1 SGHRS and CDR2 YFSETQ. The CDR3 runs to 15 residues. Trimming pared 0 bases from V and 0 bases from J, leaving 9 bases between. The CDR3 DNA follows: TGCGCCAGCAGCTTGGGATCCTCGATGAACACTGAAGCTTTCTTT. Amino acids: CASSLGSSMNTEAFF.

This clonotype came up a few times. The CDR3 loop is CAGSVLGGTQYF. The CDR3 coding sequence is TGTGCTGGCAGCGTATTAGGAGGTACCCAGTACTTC. The V call is TRBV7-7, the J call TRBJ2-5; the D gene is possibly TRBD2 (5 bases). This CDR3 region has 12 residues. Per germline, CDR1 SSHAT and CDR2 FNYEAQ (reference sequence).

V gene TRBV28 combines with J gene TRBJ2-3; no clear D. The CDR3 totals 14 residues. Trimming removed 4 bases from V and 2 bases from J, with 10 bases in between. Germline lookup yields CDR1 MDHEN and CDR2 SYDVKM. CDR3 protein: CASSSGPFTDTQYF. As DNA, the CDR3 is TGTGCCAGCAGTTCAGGACCTTTCACAGATACGCAGTATTTT.

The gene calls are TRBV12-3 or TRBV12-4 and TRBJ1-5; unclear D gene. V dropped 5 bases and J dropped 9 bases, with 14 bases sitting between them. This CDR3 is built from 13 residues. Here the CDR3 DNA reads TGTGCCAGCAGTGTCAGTGCCTTAGGGCCCCAGCATTTT. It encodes CASSVSALGPQHF.

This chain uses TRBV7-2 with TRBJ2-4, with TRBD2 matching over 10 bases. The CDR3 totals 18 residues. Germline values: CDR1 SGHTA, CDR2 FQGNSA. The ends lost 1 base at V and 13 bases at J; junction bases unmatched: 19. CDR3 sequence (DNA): TGTGCCAGCAGCTTAGTTGTCCCCTCAGCGGGGGGGCCCCATGAGCAGTACTTC. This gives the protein CASSLVVPSAGGPHEQYF.

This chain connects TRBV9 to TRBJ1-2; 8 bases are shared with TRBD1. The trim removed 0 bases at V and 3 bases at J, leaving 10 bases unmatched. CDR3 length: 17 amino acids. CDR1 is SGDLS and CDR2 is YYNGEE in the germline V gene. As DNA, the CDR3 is TGTGCCAGCAGCGTAGGGGCAGGGGGCGCTTTTGACTATGGCTACACCTTC. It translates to CASSVGAGGAFDYGYTF.

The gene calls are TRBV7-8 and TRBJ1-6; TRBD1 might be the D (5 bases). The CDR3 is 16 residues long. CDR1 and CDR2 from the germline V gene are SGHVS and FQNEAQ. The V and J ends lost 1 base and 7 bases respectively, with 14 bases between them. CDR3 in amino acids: CASSLGIARENSPLHF. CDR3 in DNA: TGTGCCAGCAGCTTAGGAATTGCCAGGGAGAATTCACCCCTCCACTTT.

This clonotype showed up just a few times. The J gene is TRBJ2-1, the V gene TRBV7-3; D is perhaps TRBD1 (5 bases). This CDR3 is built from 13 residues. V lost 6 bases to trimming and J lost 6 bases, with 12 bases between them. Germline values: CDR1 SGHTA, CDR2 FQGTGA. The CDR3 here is CASSSDTCNEQFF. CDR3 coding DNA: TGTGCCAGCAGTTCGGACACTTGCAATGAGCAGTTCTTC. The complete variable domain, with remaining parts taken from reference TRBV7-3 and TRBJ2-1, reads GAGVSQTPSNKVTEKGKYVELRCDPISGHTALYWYRQSLGQGPEFLIYFQGTGAADDSGLPNDRFFAVRPEGSVSTLKIQRTERGDSAVYLCASSSDTCNEQFFGPGTRLTVL.

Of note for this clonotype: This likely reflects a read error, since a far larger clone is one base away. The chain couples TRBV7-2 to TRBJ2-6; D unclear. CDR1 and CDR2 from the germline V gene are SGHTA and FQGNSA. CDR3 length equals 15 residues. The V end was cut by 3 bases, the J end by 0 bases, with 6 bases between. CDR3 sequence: CASSFWVSGANVLTF. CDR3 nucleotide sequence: TGTGCCAGCAGCTTCTGGGTCTCTGGGGCCAACGTCCTGACTTTC.

The CDR3, as DNA: TGTGCCAGCAGCCCTCCCTTCTGGCGGACCCGGGACAAACAACCCACAGATACGCAGTATTTT. Residues: CASSPPFWRTRDKQPTDTQYF. V is TRBV14 and J is TRBJ2-3, with a possible D match to TRBD1 (6 bases). Trimming shortened V by 4 bases and J by 2 bases, and 31 bases separated the two germline ends. Per germline, CDR1 SGHDN and CDR2 FVKESK. CDR3 length: 21 amino acids. The whole variable domain, filled in from reference TRBV14 and TRBJ2-3, reads EAGVTQFPSHSVIEKGQTVTLRCDPISGHDNLYWYRRVMGKEIKFLLHFVKESKQDESGMPNNRFLAERTGGTYSTLKVQPAELEDSGVYFCASSPPFWRTRDKQPTDTQYFGPGTRLTVL.

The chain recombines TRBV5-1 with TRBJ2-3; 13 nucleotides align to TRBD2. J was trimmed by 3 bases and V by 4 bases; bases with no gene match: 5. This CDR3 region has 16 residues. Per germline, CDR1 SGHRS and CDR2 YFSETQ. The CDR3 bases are TGCGCCAGCAGCGATGGACTAGCGGGGGTGACAGATACGCAGTATTTT. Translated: CASSDGLAGVTDTQYF.

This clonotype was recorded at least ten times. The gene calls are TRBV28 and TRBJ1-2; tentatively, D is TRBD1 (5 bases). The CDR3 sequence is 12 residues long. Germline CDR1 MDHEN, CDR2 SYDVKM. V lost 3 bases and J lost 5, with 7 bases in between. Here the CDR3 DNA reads TGTGCCAGCAGTTTTGAGGGGTATGGCTACACCTTC. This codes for CASSFEGYGYTF.

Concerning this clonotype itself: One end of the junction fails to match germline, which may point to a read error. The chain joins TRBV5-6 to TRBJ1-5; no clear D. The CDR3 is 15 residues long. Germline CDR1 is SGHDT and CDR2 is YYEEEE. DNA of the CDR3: TGTGCCGGCAGCTTGGCGCCAAATAGCAATCAGCCCCAGCATTTT. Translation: CAGSLAPNSNQPQHF.

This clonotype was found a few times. DNA for the CDR3: TGCAGCGCGAGACAGGGCCTTGGGGAGACCCAGTACTTC. Protein product: CSARQGLGETQYF. The chain combines TRBV29-1 with TRBJ2-5; 7 nucleotides align to TRBD1. J was trimmed by 5 bases and V by 7 bases; bases with no gene match: 10. The CDR3 has 13 amino acids. Germline V gives CDR1 SQVTM, CDR2 ANQGSEA.

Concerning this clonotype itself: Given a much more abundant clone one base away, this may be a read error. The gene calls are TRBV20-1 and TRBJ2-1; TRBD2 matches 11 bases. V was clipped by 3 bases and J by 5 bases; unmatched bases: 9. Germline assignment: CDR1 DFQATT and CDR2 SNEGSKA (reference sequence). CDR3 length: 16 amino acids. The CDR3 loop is CSASPTTSGDDNEQFF. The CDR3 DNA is TGCAGTGCTAGCCCTACGACTAGCGGGGATGACAATGAGCAGTTCTTC.

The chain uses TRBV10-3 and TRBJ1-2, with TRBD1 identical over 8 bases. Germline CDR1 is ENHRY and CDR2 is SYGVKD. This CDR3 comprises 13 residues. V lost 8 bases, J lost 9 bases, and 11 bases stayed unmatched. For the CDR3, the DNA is TGTGCCATCGTACAGGAGACAGGGGATAGCTACACCTTC. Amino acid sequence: CAIVQETGDSYTF.

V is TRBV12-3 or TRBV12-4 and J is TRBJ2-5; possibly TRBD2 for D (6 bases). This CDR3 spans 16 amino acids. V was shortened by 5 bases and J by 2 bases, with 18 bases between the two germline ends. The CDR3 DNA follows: TGTGCCAGCAGTCCCGGGCGGGGACGAATACAAGAGACCCAGTACTTC. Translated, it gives CASSPGRGRIQETQYF.

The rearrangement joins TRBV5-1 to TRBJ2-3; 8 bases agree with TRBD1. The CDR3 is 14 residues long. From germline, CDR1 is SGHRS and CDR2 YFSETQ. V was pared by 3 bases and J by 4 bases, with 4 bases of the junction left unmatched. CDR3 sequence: CASSWAGGADTQYF. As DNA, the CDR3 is TGCGCCAGCAGCTGGGCAGGGGGCGCAGATACGCAGTATTTT.

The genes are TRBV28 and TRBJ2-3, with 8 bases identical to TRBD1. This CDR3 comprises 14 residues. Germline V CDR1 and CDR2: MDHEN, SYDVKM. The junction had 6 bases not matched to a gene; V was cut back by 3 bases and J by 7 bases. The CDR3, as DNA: TGTGCCAGCAGTTTGGCCAGGGGGCCGAATACGCAGTATTTT. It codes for CASSLARGPNTQYF.

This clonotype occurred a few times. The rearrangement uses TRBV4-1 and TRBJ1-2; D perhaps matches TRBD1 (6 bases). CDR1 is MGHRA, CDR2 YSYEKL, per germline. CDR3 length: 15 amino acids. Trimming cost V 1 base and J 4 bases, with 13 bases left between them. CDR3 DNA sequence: TGCGCCAGCAGCCAAGTCAGGGGCGACGTCTATGGCTACACCTTC. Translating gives CASSQVRGDVYGYTF.

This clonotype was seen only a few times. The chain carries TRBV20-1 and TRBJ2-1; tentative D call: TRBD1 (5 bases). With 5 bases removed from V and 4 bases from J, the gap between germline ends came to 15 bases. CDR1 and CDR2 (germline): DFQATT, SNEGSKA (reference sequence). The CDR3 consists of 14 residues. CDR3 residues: CSASDRADYNEQFF. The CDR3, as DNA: TGCAGTGCTTCCGACAGAGCCGATTACAATGAGCAGTTCTTC.

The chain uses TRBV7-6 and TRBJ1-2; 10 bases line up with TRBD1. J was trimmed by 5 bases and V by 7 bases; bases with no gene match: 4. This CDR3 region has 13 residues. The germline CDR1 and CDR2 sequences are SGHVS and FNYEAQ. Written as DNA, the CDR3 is TGTGCCAGCACCCAGGACAGGGGGTATGGCTACACCTTC. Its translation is CASTQDRGYGYTF.

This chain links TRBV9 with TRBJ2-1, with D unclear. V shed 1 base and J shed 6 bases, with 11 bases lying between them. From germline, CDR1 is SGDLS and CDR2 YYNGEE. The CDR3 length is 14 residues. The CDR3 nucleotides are TGTGCCAGCAGCGTACTAGAGTGGGGCAATGAGCAGTTCTTC. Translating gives CASSVLEWGNEQFF.

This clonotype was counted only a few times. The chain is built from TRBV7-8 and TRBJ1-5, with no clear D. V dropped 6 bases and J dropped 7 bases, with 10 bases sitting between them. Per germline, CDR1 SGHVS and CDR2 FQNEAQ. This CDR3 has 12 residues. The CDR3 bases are TGTGCCAGCAGTTTCCAACGGCAGCCCCAGCATTTT. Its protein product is CASSFQRQPQHF.

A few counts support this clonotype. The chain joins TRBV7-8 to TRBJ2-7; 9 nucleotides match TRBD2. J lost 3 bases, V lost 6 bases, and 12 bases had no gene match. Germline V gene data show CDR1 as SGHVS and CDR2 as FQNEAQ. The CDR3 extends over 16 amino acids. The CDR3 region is CASSSPLAGVLYEQYF. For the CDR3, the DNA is TGTGCCAGCAGTTCTCCTTTAGCGGGGGTACTCTACGAGCAGTACTTC.

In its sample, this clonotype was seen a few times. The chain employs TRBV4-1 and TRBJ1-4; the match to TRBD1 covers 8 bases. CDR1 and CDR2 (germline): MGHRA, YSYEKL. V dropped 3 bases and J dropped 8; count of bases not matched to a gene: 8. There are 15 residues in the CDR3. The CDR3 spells CASSQPDREDEKLFF. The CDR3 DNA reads TGCGCCAGCAGCCAGCCGGACAGGGAAGACGAAAAACTGTTTTTT.

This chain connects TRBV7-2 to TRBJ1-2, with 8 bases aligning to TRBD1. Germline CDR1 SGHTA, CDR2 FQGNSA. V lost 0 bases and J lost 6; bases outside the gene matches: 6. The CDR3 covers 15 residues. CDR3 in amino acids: CASSLAGTGGDGYTF. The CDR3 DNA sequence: TGTGCCAGCAGCTTAGCGGGGACAGGAGGCGATGGCTACACCTTC. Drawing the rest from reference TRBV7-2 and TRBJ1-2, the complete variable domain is GAGVSQSPSNKVTEKGKDVELRCDPISGHTALYWYRQSLGQGLEFLIYFQGNSAPDKSGLPSDRFSAERTGGSVSTLTIQRTQQEDSAVYLCASSLAGTGGDGYTFGSGTRLTVV.

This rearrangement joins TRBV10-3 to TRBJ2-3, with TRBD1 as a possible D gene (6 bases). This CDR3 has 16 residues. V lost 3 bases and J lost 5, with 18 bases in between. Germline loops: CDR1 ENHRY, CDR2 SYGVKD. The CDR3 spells CAISDTILGAIDTQYF. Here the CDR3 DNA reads TGTGCCATCAGTGATACTATTTTGGGGGCTATAGATACGCAGTATTTT.

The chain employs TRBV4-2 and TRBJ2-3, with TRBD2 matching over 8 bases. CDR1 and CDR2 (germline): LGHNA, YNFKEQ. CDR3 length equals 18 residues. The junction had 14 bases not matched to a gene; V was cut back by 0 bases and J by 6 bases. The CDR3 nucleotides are TGTGCCAGCAGCCAAGATCGTGGGACTAGGGGAGGTGGGGATACGCAGTATTTT. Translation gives CASSQDRGTRGGGDTQYF.

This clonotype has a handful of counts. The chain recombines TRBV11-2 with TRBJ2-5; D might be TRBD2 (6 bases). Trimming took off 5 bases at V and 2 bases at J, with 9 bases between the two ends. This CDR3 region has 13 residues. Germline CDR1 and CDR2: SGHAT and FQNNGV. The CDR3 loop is CASSQTSQETQYF. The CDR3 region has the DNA TGTGCCAGCAGCCAGACTAGTCAAGAGACCCAGTACTTC.